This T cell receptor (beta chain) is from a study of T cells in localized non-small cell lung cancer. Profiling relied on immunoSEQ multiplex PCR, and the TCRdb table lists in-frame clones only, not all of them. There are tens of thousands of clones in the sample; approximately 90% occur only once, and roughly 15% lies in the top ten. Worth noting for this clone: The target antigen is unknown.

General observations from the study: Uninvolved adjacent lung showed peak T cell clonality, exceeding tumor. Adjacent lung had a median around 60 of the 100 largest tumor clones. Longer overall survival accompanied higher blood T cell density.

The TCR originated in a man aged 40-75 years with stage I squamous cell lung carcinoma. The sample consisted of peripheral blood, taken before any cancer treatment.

The CDR3 loop reads CASSLEDGYWNTEAFF. The CDR3 bases are TGCGCCAGCAGCTTGGAGGACGGATATTGGAACACTGAAGCTTTCTTT. This chain uses TRBV5-1 with TRBJ1-1; D is ambiguous. V dropped 0 bases and J dropped 1 base, with 13 bases sitting between them. The germline V gene has CDR1 SGHRS and CDR2 YFSETQ. The CDR3 has 16 amino acids.